These 24 T cell receptor beta chains were all obtained from the same sample, sequenced in a study of blood T cell repertoires in COVID-19. TCRdb keeps only in-frame clones here, not all; method: immunoSEQ multiplex PCR. The table has roughly 84,000 clones, 70% to 85% seen once. Sequenced: peripheral blood. The receptors were sampled from a woman aged 50 to 60 with acute or convalescent COVID-19.

The CDR3 coding sequence is TGTGCCATCAGTGACCGGGGGTGTTCGATGGGTGGGGGATCCTATAATTCACCCCTCCACTTT. This codes for CAISDRGCSMGGGSYNSPLHF. The V and J genes are TRBV10-3 and TRBJ1-6; TRBD1 might be the D (5 bases). V was trimmed by 3 bases and J by 1 base, leaving 25 bases between them. Germline V gene data show CDR1 as ENHRY and CDR2 as SYGVKD. CDR3 size: 21 residues.

The chain joins TRBV19 to TRBJ1-5, with 8 bases matching TRBD1. The V and J ends lost 6 bases and 3 bases, in that order; junction bases with no gene match: 10. This CDR3 comprises 16 residues. The germline gives CDR1 LNHDA, CDR2 SQIVND (reference sequence). The CDR3 protein is CASSRRMTGDNQPQHF. CDR3 DNA: TGTGCCAGTAGCCGGCGGATGACAGGGGACAATCAGCCCCAGCATTTT.

This chain links TRBV4-3 with TRBJ2-7; 10 bases line up with TRBD1. The CDR3 consists of 15 residues. V was pared by 1 base and J by 5 bases, with 5 bases of the junction left unmatched. Per the germline V gene, CDR1 is LGHNA and CDR2 is YSLEER. CDR3 sequence: CASSQVGTGEHEQYF. The CDR3, as DNA: TGCGCCAGCAGCCAAGTCGGGACAGGGGAACACGAGCAGTACTTC.

The gene calls are TRBV30 and TRBJ2-2; D remains unclear. The CDR3 extends over 14 amino acids. Between the trimmed V and J ends, which lost 0 bases and 1 base, there was a span of 6 bases. CDR1 is GTSNPN, CDR2 SVGIG, per germline (reference sequence). CDR3 DNA: TGTGCCTGGAGTGTACTGGTGAACACCGGGGAGCTGTTTTTT. Translation gives CAWSVLVNTGELFF.

The J gene is TRBJ2-3, the V gene TRBV4-2; D ambiguous. V lost 0 bases to trimming and J lost 9 bases, with 16 bases between them. CDR1 and CDR2 from the germline V gene are LGHNA and YNFKEQ. The CDR3 consists of 15 residues. Written as DNA, the CDR3 is TGTGCCAGCAGCCAAGATCTAGGAGACCAACGGACGCAGTATTTT. This encodes CASSQDLGDQRTQYF.

This clone occurred once. The J gene is TRBJ1-2, the V gene TRBV6-4; a weak D match, TRBD1 (5 bases). Germline CDR1 reads MRHNA; CDR2 reads SNTAGT. Trimming pared 2 bases from V and 7 bases from J, leaving 11 bases between. The CDR3 loop spans 13 amino acids. The CDR3 DNA sequence: TGTGCCAGCAGTGACGAGGGGCGGGGTGGCTACACCTTC. Protein sequence: CASSDEGRGGYTF.

The rearrangement links TRBV6-6 to TRBJ1-1; D might be TRBD1 (5 bases). CDR3 length equals 15 residues. The germline gives CDR1 MNHNY, CDR2 SVGAGI (reference sequence). The V and J ends lost 0 bases and 1 base respectively, with 9 bases between them. This CDR3 is CASSYSGHSNTEAFF. As DNA, the CDR3 is TGTGCCAGCAGTTACTCAGGACACTCGAACACTGAAGCTTTCTTT.

The V and J genes are TRBV10-3 and TRBJ2-5; TRBD2 agrees at 7 bases. J was trimmed by 4 bases and V by 0 bases; bases with no gene match: 5. This CDR3 contains 15 residues. Germline lookup yields CDR1 ENHRY and CDR2 SYGVKD. CDR3: CAISESPAGLETQYF. The CDR3 DNA reads TGTGCCATCAGTGAGTCTCCAGCGGGGTTAGAGACCCAGTACTTC.

This rearrangement joins TRBV7-6 to TRBJ1-6; tentative D call: TRBD1 (5 bases). This CDR3 region has 17 residues. Germline assignment: CDR1 SGHVS and CDR2 FNYEAQ. The V end was cut by 1 base, the J end by 10 bases, with 20 bases between. In DNA, the CDR3 is TGTGCCAGCAGCTTAGATCAAGGTCCAGGGTTAGGGTCACCCCTCCACTTT. Translation gives CASSLDQGPGLGSPLHF.

This chain links TRBV6-5 with TRBJ1-2; a possible D gene is TRBD1 (6 bases). Trimming took off 4 bases at V and 6 bases at J, with 9 bases between the two ends. The germline V gene encodes CDR1 MNHEY and CDR2 SVGAGI. The CDR3 sequence is 12 residues long. Here the CDR3 DNA reads TGTGCCAGCAGTTTTGCAGGGGATGGCTACACCTTC. Protein: CASSFAGDGYTF.

The chain is built from TRBV11-2 and TRBJ1-1; D remains unclear. This CDR3 has 15 residues. The V gene lost 4 bases and the J gene lost 4 bases, with 16 bases spanning the gap. The germline gives CDR1 SGHAT, CDR2 FQNNGV. For the CDR3, the DNA is TGTGCCAGCAGCTCCTCCGGGAGAGGGAGCACTGAAGCTTTCTTT. Its translation is CASSSSGRGSTEAFF.

The chain combines TRBV4-1 with TRBJ1-1; 10 bases fit TRBD1. Germline V lookup: CDR1 MGHRA, CDR2 YSYEKL. The CDR3 is 16 residues long. Trimming removed 0 bases from V and 1 base from J; junction bases left unmatched: 2. CDR3 sequence reads: CASSQEGQGTNTEAFF. The CDR3 DNA sequence: TGCGCCAGCAGCCAAGAGGGACAGGGGACGAACACTGAAGCTTTCTTT.

V gene TRBV30 combines with J gene TRBJ1-1; maybe TRBD1 (5 bases). Germline CDR1 and CDR2: GTSNPN and SVGIG (reference sequence). This CDR3 region has 12 residues. V lost 4 bases to trimming and J lost 7 bases, with 13 bases between them. The CDR3 loop reads CAWMFQGGEAFF. The CDR3 bases are TGTGCCTGGATGTTCCAGGGCGGTGAAGCTTTCTTT.

The chain carries TRBV7-9 and TRBJ2-7; D perhaps matches TRBD1 (5 bases). This CDR3 spans 13 amino acids. Trimming removed 1 base from V and 3 bases from J, with 7 bases in between. Germline-derived CDR1 and CDR2 are SEHNR and FQNEAQ (reference sequence). The CDR3, as DNA: TGTGCCAGCAGCTTAGGACAGATCTACGAGCAGTACTTC. Translating it yields CASSLGQIYEQYF.

The chain combines TRBV15 with TRBJ2-5, with D possibly being TRBD2 (5 bases). V was pared by 5 bases and J by 4 bases, with 17 bases between. This CDR3 has 15 residues. Germline CDR1 reads LNHNV; CDR2 reads YYDKDF (reference sequence). The CDR3 reads CATSLGDSIGETQYF. The CDR3 DNA sequence: TGTGCCACCAGCTTGGGAGACTCCATCGGAGAGACCCAGTACTTC.

For this clone: The same CDR3 can be traced to other DNA sequences in this sample. This chain joins TRBV12-3 or TRBV12-4 and TRBJ2-2; maybe TRBD2 (5 bases). Trimming took off 3 bases at V and 3 bases at J, with 5 bases between the two ends. The length of the CDR3 is 13 residues. CDR3 DNA sequence: TGTGCCAGCAGTTTGAGGGACACCGGGGAGCTGTTTTTT. Encoded protein: CASSLRDTGELFF.

V usage is TRBV29-1 and J usage is TRBJ2-5; D may be TRBD2 (7 bases). Trimming shortened V by 7 bases and J by 1 base, and 19 bases separated the two germline ends. Germline values: CDR1 SQVTM, CDR2 ANQGSEA. This CDR3 contains 15 residues. CDR3 DNA: TGCAGCGCCCGAAAAGGGGGGGCTGCCCAAGAGACCCAGTACTTC. It specifies CSARKGGAAQETQYF. The full variable domain, its missing parts supplied by reference TRBV29-1 and TRBJ2-5, is SAVISQKPSRDICQRGTSLTIQCQVDSQVTMMFWYRQQPGQSLTLIATANQGSEATYESGFVIDKFPISRPNLTFSTLTVSNMSPEDSSIYLCSARKGGAAQETQYFGPGTRLLVL.

The chain recombines TRBV27 with TRBJ1-2; D may be TRBD1 (5 bases). V shed 4 bases and J shed 14 bases, with 14 bases lying between them. CDR1 and CDR2 (germline): MNHEY, SMNVEV (reference sequence). This CDR3 has 11 residues. CDR3 DNA sequence: TGTGCCAGCAGTTCCTTCGGGACTCCTACCTTC. Translation: CASSSFGTPTF.

This clone was seen once. V usage is TRBV3-1 (or the pseudogene TRBV3-2) and J usage is TRBJ2-7, with a weak D call TRBD1 (6 bases). This CDR3 has 16 amino acids. The V gene lost 5 bases and the J gene lost 0 bases, with 17 bases spanning the gap. Looked up from germline, CDR1 is LGHDT and CDR2 is YNNKEL (reference sequence). This chain's CDR3 is CASSAGRTANSYEQYF. The DNA of the CDR3 is TGTGCCAGCAGCGCCGGACGGACAGCAAACTCCTACGAGCAGTACTTC.

This rearrangement joins TRBV19 to TRBJ2-5, with TRBD2 as a possible D gene (5 bases). V shed 6 bases and J shed 2 bases, with 7 bases lying between them. CDR1 and CDR2 (germline): LNHDA, SQIVND (reference sequence). This CDR3 spans 12 amino acids. The CDR3: CASRDLQETQYF. DNA of the CDR3: TGTGCCAGTAGGGACTTGCAAGAGACCCAGTACTTC.

This clone was counted a single time. V usage is TRBV5-1 and J usage is TRBJ1-6, with TRBD1 matching over 7 bases. The germline V gene has CDR1 SGHRS and CDR2 YFSETQ. After removal of 0 bases from V and 5 bases from J, the junction contained 11 bases not matched to a gene. The CDR3 totals 18 residues. CDR3 in amino acids: CASSLVGFPGQHNSPLHF. The CDR3 DNA follows: TGCGCCAGCAGCTTGGTAGGGTTTCCGGGACAGCATAATTCACCCCTCCACTTT.

The chain recombines TRBV18 with TRBJ1-6; TRBD1 matches at 8 bases. Trimming took 3 bases from V and 9 from J; bases not matched to a gene: 7. Germline V gene sequence: CDR1 KGHSH, CDR2 LQKENI. The CDR3 runs to 15 residues. The CDR3 here is CASSPGQGGGSPLHF. The CDR3 nucleotides read TGTGCCAGCTCACCTGGACAGGGCGGGGGTTCACCCCTCCACTTT.

The V call is TRBV19, the J call TRBJ1-2, with D perhaps matching TRBD1 (5 bases). CDR3 length equals 14 residues. Germline CDR1 reads LNHDA; CDR2 reads SQIVND (reference sequence). V dropped 7 bases and J dropped 2 bases, with 14 bases sitting between them. CDR3 DNA: TGTGCCAGTACCTCGATGGGGCAGAACTATGGCTACACCTTC. Protein product: CASTSMGQNYGYTF.

The J gene is TRBJ2-1, the V gene TRBV20-1; 12 bases line up with TRBD2. V lost 3 bases, J lost 3 bases, and 9 bases stayed unmatched. The length of the CDR3 is 17 residues. Germline V gene sequence: CDR1 DFQATT, CDR2 SNEGSKA (reference sequence). This chain's CDR3 is CSASSLAGGPNYNEQFF. The DNA for the CDR3 is TGCAGTGCTAGTTCTCTAGCGGGGGGGCCGAACTACAATGAGCAGTTCTTC.